This TCR beta chain was retrieved from a study of siplizumab effects on memory and regulatory T cells. V lost 3 bases, J lost 2 bases, and 13 bases lay in between. This CDR3 comprises 16 residues. Germline V CDR1 and CDR2: LNHDA, SQIVND (reference sequence). The sample holds one count of this clone. Its antigen is unidentified. General observations from the study: Siplizumab cultures yielded proliferating Tregs whose suppressive function was not confirmed. Of the proliferating CD4+ or CD8+ clones, roughly 75-96% lacked a naive or memory phenotype that could be assigned. Siplizumab produced a significant drop in alloreactive sequences attributable to unstimulated CD4+ memory cells.

Assaying covered about 99,000 TCR templates per sample. Libraries were prepared by immunoSEQ multiplex PCR; TCRdb keeps only in-frame clonotypes and omits some of them. The sample shows more than 85,000 clones, under 95% of them seen only once. The chain uses TRBV19 and TRBJ2-2, with D possibly matching TRBD1 (6 bases). This TCR derives from a human donor in good health. Sequencing input: CD4+ T cells sorted from blood. CDR3: CASSIIQGANTGELFF. In DNA, the CDR3 is TGTGCCAGTAGTATCATACAGGGAGCAAACACCGGGGAGCTGTTTTTT.